This TCR beta chain was sequenced during a study of CD8 T cells in ankylosing spondylitis. As the method for making TCR beta libraries, quantitative 5'-RACE with molecular barcodes was used. Via MiXCR, TCRdb re-called the 5' RACE reads, giving one row per CDR3 protein. The sample lists approximately 100,000 distinct CDR3 sequences, 24% occurring once. Turning to this clonotype: What it binds is unknown.

Germline lookup yields CDR1 SGHTA and CDR2 FQGNSA. The CDR3 is made up of 15 amino acids. Deletions cut 5 bases from V and 4 bases from J, with 15 bases between. Regarding the study as a whole: Seemingly characteristic of ankylosing spondylitis blood was a TCR beta motif consisting of 7 or 8 highly homologous variants. As reported, disease-linked clones showed significant enrichment in matched ankylosing spondylitis synovial fluid.

The sequence was collected from a male donor with ankylosing spondylitis. Input material: synovial fluid, either unsorted or a sorted T cell fraction (not recorded which). This chain joins TRBV7-2 and TRBJ2-1; D is ambiguous. The CDR3 sequence is CASSRVKGQYNEQFF. CDR3 bases: TGTGCCAGCAGCCGCGTTAAAGGGCAATACAATGAGCAGTTCTTC.